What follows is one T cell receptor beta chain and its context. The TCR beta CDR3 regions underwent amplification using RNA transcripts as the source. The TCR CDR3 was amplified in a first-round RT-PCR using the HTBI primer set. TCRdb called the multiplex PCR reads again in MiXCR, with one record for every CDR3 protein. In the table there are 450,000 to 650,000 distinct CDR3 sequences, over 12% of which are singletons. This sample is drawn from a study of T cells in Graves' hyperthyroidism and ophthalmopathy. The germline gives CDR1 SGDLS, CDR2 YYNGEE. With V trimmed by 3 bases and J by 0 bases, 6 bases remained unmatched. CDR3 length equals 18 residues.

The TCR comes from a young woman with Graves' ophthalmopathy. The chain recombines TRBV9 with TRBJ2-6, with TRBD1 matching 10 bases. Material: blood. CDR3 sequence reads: CASSARTGGYSGANVLTF. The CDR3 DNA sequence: TGTGCCAGCAGCGCGAGGACAGGGGGATACTCTGGGGCCAACGTCCTGACTTTC.